Below are 11 T cell receptor beta chains sequenced from a single sample in a study of beta chain features in type 1 diabetes (dated by TCRdb to 2017 to 2018). Study-wide conclusions, independent of this receptor: Type 1 diabetes patients showed a moderate but significant shortening of TCRB CDR3 length in all four CD4+ subsets.

Antigens for these TCRs are unknown. The library relied on the immunoSEQ multiplex PCR assay. All of the isolated RNA was reverse transcribed with the High Capacity cDNA Reverse Transcription Kit, so expressed TCRB transcripts were sequenced. TCRdb provides this immuneACCESS table in a form limited to in-frame rearrangements. Some clones are lacking; in checked studies, under half of them reflect an unresolved V gene, and why the rest are absent is not known. Counted in this sample were more than 200,000 clones; 16% of them appeared once. Approximately 0.086% of the sample comes from the top ten. Sequencing was carried out using naive CD4+ T cells from blood. The meaning of the sample's cell subset or site label: true naive CD4+ T cells. These receptor sequences come from a man aged 30 to 45 with type 1 diabetes.

The CDR3 sequence: CAWNSAQGTEAFF. DNA for the CDR3: TGTGCCTGGAACAGCGCGCAGGGCACTGAAGCTTTCTTT. The V call is TRBV30, the J call TRBJ1-1; possibly TRBD1 for D (5 bases). Trimming pared 4 bases from V and 4 bases from J, leaving 13 bases between. CDR3 length: 13 residues. Germline V gene lookup returns CDR1 GTSNPN and CDR2 SVGIG (reference sequence).

The sample holds a few counts of this clone. For the CDR3, the DNA is TGTGCCAGCAGCGTAGTTGGGACTGGCAATGAGCAGTTCTTC. Residues: CASSVVGTGNEQFF. This chain joins TRBV9 and TRBJ2-1; D is perhaps TRBD2 (6 bases). The V end was cut by 0 bases, the J end by 6 bases, with 10 bases between. Per the germline V gene, CDR1 is SGDLS and CDR2 is YYNGEE. CDR3 length: 14 amino acids.

This sequence joins TRBV10-3 and TRBJ2-6; D remains ambiguous. The V end was cut by 5 bases, the J end by 4 bases, with 9 bases between. Germline CDR1 reads ENHRY; CDR2 reads SYGVKD. The CDR3 is 14 residues long. CDR3 DNA sequence: TGTGCCATCAGTATGGCAGACGGGGCCAACGTCCTGACTTTC. This sequence encodes CAISMADGANVLTF.

This clone has just a few counts. This chain links TRBV28 with TRBJ2-1; D is ambiguous. The CDR3 sequence is 13 residues long. Germline-derived CDR1 and CDR2 are MDHEN and SYDVKM. Between the trimmed V and J ends, which lost 11 bases and 1 base, there was a span of 12 bases. CDR3 nucleotide sequence: TGTGCCGCAAGGTCCTTTTCCTACAATGAGCAGTTCTTC. Amino acid sequence: CAARSFSYNEQFF.

Of note for this clone: The same CDR3 is also encoded by other DNA sequences in this sample. The chain uses TRBV30 and TRBJ1-1, with D perhaps matching TRBD1 (5 bases). Trimming left V 2 bases short and J 2 bases short, with 9 bases between. Germline lookup yields CDR1 GTSNPN and CDR2 SVGIG (reference sequence). This CDR3 is built from 13 residues. CDR3 sequence reads: CAWSRTGNTEAFF. In DNA form, the CDR3 reads TGTGCCTGGAGTCGAACAGGAAACACTGAAGCTTTCTTT.

This clone was counted between two and nine times. The J gene is TRBJ2-1, the V gene TRBV9, with TRBD2 matching over 8 bases. With V trimmed by 3 bases and J by 4 bases, 3 bases remained unmatched. The CDR3 extends over 14 amino acids. Per the germline V gene, CDR1 is SGDLS and CDR2 is YYNGEE. The CDR3 sequence is CASSAAGAYNEQFF. CDR3 DNA sequence: TGTGCCAGCAGCGCAGCGGGAGCATACAATGAGCAGTTCTTC.

This clone has only a few counts. The chain carries TRBV7-2 and TRBJ2-1, with 9 bases matching TRBD1. This CDR3 region has 15 residues. V dropped 6 bases and J dropped 3; count of bases not matched to a gene: 6. The germline gives CDR1 SGHTA, CDR2 FQGNSA. The CDR3 reads CASSNPGQGYNEQFF. The CDR3 coding sequence is TGTGCCAGCAGTAATCCGGGACAGGGCTACAATGAGCAGTTCTTC.

As to this clone: Other DNA sequences in the sample encode the same CDR3. The rearrangement links TRBV7-2 to TRBJ2-7; D gene unclear. Germline V gene lookup returns CDR1 SGHTA and CDR2 FQGNSA. This CDR3 contains 12 residues. Between the trimmed V and J ends, which lost 2 bases and 4 bases, there was a span of 6 bases. The CDR3 DNA reads as TGTGCCAGCAGCTTAACCCGATACGAGCAGTACTTC. Its protein product is CASSLTRYEQYF. The variable domain in full, completed from reference TRBV7-2 and TRBJ2-7, reads GAGVSQSPSNKVTEKGKDVELRCDPISGHTALYWYRQSLGQGLEFLIYFQGNSAPDKSGLPSDRFSAERTGGSVSTLTIQRTQQEDSAVYLCASSLTRYEQYFGPGTRLTVT.

V and J are TRBV7-2 and TRBJ2-7, with D possibly TRBD1 on 6 matching bases. The CDR3 has 14 amino acids. Trimming stripped 4 bases from V and 0 bases from J, with 10 bases between. Looked up from germline, CDR1 is SGHTA and CDR2 is FQGNSA. DNA of the CDR3: TGTGCCAGCAGCTCCAGGGGCTCCTCCTACGAGCAGTACTTC. The encoded protein is CASSSRGSSYEQYF.

V gene TRBV6-1 combines with J gene TRBJ2-5; D call uncertain. Trimming pared 1 base from V and 2 bases from J, leaving 11 bases between. This CDR3 has 15 amino acids. The V gene's germline CDR1 is MNHNS and CDR2 SASEGT. The CDR3 spells CASSEGIRFQETQYF. The CDR3 DNA follows: TGTGCCAGCAGTGAAGGTATCCGGTTTCAAGAGACCCAGTACTTC.

The chain carries TRBV4-1 and TRBJ2-7; D unresolved. The length of the CDR3 is 16 residues. The V end lost 0 bases, the J end lost 3 bases, and 15 bases lay between the germline ends. CDR1 MGHRA and CDR2 YSYEKL come from the germline V gene. CDR3 sequence (DNA): TGCGCCAGCAGCCAAGATAAACCTAGAACGGACTACGAGCAGTACTTC. This sequence encodes CASSQDKPRTDYEQYF.